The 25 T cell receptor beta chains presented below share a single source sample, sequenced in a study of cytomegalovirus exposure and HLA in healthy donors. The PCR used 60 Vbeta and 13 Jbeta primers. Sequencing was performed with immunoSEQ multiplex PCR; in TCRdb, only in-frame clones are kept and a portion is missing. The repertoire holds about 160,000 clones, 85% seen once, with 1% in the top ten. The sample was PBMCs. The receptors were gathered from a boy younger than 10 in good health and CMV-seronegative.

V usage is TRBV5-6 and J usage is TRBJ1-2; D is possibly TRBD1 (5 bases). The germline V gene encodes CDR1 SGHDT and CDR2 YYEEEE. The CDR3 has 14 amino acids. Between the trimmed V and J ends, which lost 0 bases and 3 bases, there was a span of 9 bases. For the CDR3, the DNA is TGTGCCAGCAGCTTGGCGGGGGGGGACTATGGCTACACCTTC. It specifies CASSLAGGDYGYTF.

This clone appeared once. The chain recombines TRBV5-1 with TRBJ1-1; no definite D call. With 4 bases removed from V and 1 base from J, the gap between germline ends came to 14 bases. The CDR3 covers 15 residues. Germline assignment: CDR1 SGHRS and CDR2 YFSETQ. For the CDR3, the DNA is TGCGCCAGCAGCCTAATTTTTCAGGAGAACACTGAAGCTTTCTTT. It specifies CASSLIFQENTEAFF.

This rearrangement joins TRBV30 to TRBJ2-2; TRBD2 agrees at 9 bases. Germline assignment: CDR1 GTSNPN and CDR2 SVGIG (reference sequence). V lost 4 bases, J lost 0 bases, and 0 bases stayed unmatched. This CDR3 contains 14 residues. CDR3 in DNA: TGTGCCTGGATAGCGGGAGCGAACACCGGGGAGCTGTTTTTT. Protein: CAWIAGANTGELFF.

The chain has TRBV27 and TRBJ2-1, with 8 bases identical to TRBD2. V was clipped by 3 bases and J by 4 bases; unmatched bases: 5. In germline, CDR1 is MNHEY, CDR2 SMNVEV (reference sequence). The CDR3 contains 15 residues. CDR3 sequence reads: CASSFLAGDYNEQFF. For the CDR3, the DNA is TGTGCCAGCAGTTTTCTAGCGGGCGATTACAATGAGCAGTTCTTC.

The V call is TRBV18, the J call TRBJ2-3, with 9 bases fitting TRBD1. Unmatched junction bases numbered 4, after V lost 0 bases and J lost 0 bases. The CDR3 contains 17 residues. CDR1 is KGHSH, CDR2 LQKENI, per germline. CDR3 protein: CASSPPGTGKSTDTQYF. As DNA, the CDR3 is TGTGCCAGCTCACCACCCGGGACAGGGAAAAGCACAGATACGCAGTATTTT.

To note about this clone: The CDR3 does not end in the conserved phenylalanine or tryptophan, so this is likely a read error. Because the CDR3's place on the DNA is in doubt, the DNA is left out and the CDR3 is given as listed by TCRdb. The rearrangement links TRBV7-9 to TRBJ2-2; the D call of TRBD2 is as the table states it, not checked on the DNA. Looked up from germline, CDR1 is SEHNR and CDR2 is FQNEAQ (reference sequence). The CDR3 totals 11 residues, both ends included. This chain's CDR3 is CASSLVISSCS.

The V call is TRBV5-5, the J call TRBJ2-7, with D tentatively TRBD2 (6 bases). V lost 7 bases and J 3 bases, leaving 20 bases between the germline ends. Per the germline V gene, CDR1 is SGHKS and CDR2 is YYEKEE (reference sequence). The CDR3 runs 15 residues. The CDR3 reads CASSFGRRDVYEQYV. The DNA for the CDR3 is TGTGCCAGCTCCTTTGGGCGGAGGGATGTCTACGAGCAGTACGTC.

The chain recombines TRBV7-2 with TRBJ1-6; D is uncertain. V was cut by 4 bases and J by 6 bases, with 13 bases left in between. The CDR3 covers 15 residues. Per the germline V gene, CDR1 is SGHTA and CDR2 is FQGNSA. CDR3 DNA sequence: TGTGCCAGCAGCTCCGACGGCTCGGGTAATTCACCCCTCCACTTT. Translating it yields CASSSDGSGNSPLHF.

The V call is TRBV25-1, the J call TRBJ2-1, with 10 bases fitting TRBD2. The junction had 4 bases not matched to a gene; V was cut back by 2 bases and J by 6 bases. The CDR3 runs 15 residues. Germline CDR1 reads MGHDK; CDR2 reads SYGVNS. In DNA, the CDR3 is TGTGCCAGCAGTGAAGGGCCTAGCGGGGGCAATGAGCAGTTCTTC. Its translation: CASSEGPSGGNEQFF.

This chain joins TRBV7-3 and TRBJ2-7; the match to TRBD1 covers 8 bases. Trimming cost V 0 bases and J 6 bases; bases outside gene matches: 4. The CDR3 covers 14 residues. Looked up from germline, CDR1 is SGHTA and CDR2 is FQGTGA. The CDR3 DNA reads TGTGCCAGCAGCTTAACGCGGACAGGGCTCGAGCAGTACTTC. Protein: CASSLTRTGLEQYF.

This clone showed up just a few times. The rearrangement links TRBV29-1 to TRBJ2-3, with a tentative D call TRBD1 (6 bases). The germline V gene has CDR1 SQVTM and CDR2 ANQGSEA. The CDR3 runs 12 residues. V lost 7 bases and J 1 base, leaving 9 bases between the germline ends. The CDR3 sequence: CSGGLGTDTQYF. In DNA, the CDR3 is TGCAGCGGGGGGCTTGGCACAGATACGCAGTATTTT.

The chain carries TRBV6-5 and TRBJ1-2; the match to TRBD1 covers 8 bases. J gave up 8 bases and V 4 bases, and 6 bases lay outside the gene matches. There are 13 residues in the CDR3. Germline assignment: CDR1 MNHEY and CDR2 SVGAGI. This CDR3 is CASSSGGGRGYTF. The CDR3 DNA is TGTGCCAGCAGTTCAGGGGGCGGGAGAGGCTACACCTTC.

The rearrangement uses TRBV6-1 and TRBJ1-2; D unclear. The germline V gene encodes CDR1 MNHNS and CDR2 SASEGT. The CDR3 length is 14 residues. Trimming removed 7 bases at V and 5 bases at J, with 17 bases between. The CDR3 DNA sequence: TGTGCCAGCACTAGCGTCGGTCTCGGGTATGGCTACACCTTC. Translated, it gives CASTSVGLGYGYTF.

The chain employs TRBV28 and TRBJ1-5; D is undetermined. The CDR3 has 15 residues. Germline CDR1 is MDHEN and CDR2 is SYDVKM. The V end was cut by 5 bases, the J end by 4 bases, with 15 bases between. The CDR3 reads CASSPRDSLNQPQHF. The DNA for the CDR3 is TGTGCCAGCAGTCCCCGGGATTCTCTTAATCAGCCCCAGCATTTT.

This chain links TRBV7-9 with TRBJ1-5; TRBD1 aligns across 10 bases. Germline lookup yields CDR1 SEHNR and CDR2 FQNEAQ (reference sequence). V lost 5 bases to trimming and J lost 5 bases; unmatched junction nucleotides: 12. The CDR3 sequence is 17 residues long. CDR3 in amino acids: CASSPIPGQGWDQPQHF. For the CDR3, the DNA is TGTGCCAGCAGCCCTATACCGGGACAGGGGTGGGATCAGCCCCAGCATTTT. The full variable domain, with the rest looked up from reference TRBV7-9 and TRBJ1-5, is DTGVSQNPRHKITKRGQNVTFRCDPISEHNRLYWYRQTLGQGPEFLTYFQNEAQLEKSRLLSDRFSAERPKGSFSTLEIQRTEQGDSAMYLCASSPIPGQGWDQPQHFGDGTRLSIL.

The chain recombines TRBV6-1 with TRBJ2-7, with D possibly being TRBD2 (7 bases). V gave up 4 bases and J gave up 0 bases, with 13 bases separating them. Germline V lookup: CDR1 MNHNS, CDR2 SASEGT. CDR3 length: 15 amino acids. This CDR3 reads CASSGRGQSSYEQYV. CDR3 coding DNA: TGTGCCAGCAGTGGGCGGGGGCAAAGCTCCTACGAGCAGTACGTC.

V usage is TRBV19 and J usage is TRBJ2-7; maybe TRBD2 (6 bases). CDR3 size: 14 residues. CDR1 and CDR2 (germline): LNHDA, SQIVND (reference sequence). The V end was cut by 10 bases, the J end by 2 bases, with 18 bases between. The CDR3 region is CATQAAGFPYEQYF. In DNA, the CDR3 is TGTGCCACCCAGGCGGCGGGATTCCCCTACGAGCAGTACTTC.

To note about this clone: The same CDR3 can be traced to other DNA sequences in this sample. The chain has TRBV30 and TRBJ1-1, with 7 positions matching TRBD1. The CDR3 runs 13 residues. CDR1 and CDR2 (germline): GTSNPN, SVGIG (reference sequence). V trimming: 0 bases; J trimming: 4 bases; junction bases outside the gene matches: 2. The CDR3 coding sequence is TGTGCCTGGAGTGTAGCAGGGGGCACTGAAGCTTTCTTT. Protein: CAWSVAGGTEAFF.

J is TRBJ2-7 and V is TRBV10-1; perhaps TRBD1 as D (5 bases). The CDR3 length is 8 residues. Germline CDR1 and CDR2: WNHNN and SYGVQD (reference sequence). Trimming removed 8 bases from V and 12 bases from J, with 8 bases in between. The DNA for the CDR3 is TGCGCCAGCCCCAGGGCGTACGTC. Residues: CASPRAYV.

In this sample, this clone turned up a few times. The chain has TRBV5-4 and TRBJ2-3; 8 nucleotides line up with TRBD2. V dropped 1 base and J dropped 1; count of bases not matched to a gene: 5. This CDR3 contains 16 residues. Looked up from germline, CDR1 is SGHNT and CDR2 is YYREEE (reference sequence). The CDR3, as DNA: TGTGCCAGCAGCTTGATAGAAGCGGGAGGCACAGATACGCAGTATTTT. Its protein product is CASSLIEAGGTDTQYF.

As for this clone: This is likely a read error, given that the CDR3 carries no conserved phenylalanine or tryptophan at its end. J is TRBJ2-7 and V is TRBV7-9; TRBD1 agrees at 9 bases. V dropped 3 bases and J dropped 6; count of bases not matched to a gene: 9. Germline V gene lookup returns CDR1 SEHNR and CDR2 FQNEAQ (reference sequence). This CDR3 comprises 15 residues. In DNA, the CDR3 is TGTGCCAGCAGCTTTCTCCGGACAGGGGAGGGCGAGCAGTACCTC. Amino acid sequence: CASSFLRTGEGEQYL.

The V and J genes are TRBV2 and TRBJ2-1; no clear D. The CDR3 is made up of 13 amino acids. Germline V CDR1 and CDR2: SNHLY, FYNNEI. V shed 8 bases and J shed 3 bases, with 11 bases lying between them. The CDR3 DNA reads TGTGCCAGCGGCAGGTCCCTCTACAATGAGCAGTTCTTC. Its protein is CASGRSLYNEQFF.

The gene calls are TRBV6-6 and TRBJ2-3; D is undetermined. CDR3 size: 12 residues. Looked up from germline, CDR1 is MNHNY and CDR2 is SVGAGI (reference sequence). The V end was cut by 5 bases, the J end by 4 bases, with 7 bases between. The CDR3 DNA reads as TGTGCCAGCAGTCCCGAGTCAGATACGCAGTATTTT. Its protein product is CASSPESDTQYF.

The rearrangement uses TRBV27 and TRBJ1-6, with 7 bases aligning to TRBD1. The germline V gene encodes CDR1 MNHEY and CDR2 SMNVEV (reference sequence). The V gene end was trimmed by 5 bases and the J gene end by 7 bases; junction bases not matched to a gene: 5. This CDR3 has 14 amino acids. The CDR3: CASSPGTANSPLHF. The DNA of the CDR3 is TGTGCCAGCAGTCCCGGGACAGCCAATTCACCCCTCCACTTT.

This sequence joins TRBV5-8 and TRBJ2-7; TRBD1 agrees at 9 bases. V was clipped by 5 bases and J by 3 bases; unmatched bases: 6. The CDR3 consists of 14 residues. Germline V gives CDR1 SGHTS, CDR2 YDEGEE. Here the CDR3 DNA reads TGTGCCAGCAGGTCCCGGGACAGGGACTACGAGCAGTACTTC. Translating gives CASRSRDRDYEQYF.